This is a list of T cell receptor beta chains from one sample in a study of beta chain features in type 1 diabetes. Only in-frame clones appear in the TCRdb table, and some are missing; sequencing was by immunoSEQ multiplex PCR. The sample contains 400,000 to 550,000 clones, about an eighth of which appear only once. What was sequenced was naive CD4+ T cells from blood. The receptors were gathered from a woman aged 18-29 years in good health. CDR3s include the opening cysteine and the closing phenylalanine or tryptophan. A D gene is named only where the DNA matches it firmly. The size field is filled for only some rows; it gives once, few, many or a size class.

clone_size	v_call	d_call	j_call	cdr3_aa	cdr3_nt
-	TRBV6-6	-	TRBJ2-3	CASRDQATSTDTQYF	TGTGCCAGCAGGGATCAGGCAACTAGCACAGATACGCAGTATTTT
few	TRBV9	TRBD1	TRBJ2-5	CASSVMGQQQETQYF	TGTGCCAGCAGCGTAATGGGACAGCAACAAGAGACCCAGTACTTC
few	TRBV29-1	-	TRBJ2-1	CSYHGGYSYNEQFF	TGCAGCTATCACGGGGGATACTCCTACAATGAGCAGTTCTTC
few	TRBV7-9	-	TRBJ2-1	CASSGYNEQFF	TGTGCCAGCAGCGGTTACAATGAGCAGTTCTTC
few	TRBV29-1	-	TRBJ1-4	CSVNNFEKLFF	TGCAGCGTTAATAACTTTGAAAAACTGTTTTTT
few	TRBV5-6	-	TRBJ1-3	CASSFPRDTIYF	TGTGCCAGCAGCTTCCCGCGGGACACCATATATTTT
few	TRBV6-5	-	TRBJ2-4	CASSSGQTAKNIQYF	TGTGCCAGCAGTTCCGGACAGACAGCCAAAAACATTCAGTACTTC
many	TRBV29-1	-	TRBJ2-1	CSVDRDVVFNEQFF	TGCAGCGTAGACCGGGACGTAGTCTTCAATGAGCAGTTCTTC
-	TRBV5-1	-	TRBJ2-5	CASSSGPQETQYF	TGCGCCAGCAGCTCCGGACCTCAAGAGACCCAGTACTTC
few	TRBV7-9	-	TRBJ1-1	CASSLWTEAFF	TGTGCCAGCAGCTTATGGACTGAAGCTTTCTTT
few	TRBV10-3	-	TRBJ1-2	CAISEQTYRAAGYTF	TGTGCCATCAGTGAGCAGACATATCGAGCGGCAGGCTACACCTTC
few	TRBV30	-	TRBJ2-3	CAVPGPSTDTQYF	TGTGCCGTACCAGGGCCTAGCACAGATACGCAGTATTTT
-	TRBV13	-	TRBJ1-4	CASSLRRGREKLFF	TGTGCCAGCAGCTTAAGGAGGGGACGCGAAAAACTGTTTTTT
-	TRBV23-1	-	TRBJ1-4	CASSQSAGAGTNEKLFF	TGCGCCAGCAGTCAATCGGCAGGGGCGGGAACTAATGAAAAACTGTTTTTT
few	TRBV30	-	TRBJ1-5	CAWSVRGGWEQPQHF	TGTGCCTGGAGTGTACGGGGGGGTTGGGAACAGCCCCAGCATTTT